This T cell receptor (beta chain) came from a study of cytomegalovirus exposure and HLA in healthy donors. Study-wide findings and caveats: CMV serostatus was the sole immune exposure information available. Sequencing probably produced one cluster of sequence variants that were highly shared. Follow-up analysis found HLA locus-dependent TCR association rates, highest for DRB1 and lowest for HLA-C.

PCR involved 60 Vbeta and 13 Jbeta primers. The assay was immunoSEQ multiplex PCR, and TCRdb's table has in-frame clones only and misses some. This sample's table reports approximately 71,000 clones. Concerning this clone: Its antigen remains unidentified.

The CDR3 is 14 amino acids. Unmatched junction bases numbered 8, after V lost 3 bases and J lost 6 bases. Germline assignment: CDR1 KGHSH and CDR2 LQKENI. Input material: PBMCs. The chain has TRBV18 and TRBJ2-7; 7 nucleotides line up with TRBD2. The TCR comes from a female donor in good health and CMV-seropositive. CDR3 in amino acids: CASSPSTSSGEQYF. CDR3 sequence (DNA): TGTGCCAGCTCACCCTCGACTAGCTCTGGCGAGCAGTACTTC.